The subject of this entry is one T cell receptor (beta chain). Compared with germline, one end of the junction differs, possibly owing to a read error. This entry comes from a study of tumor and adjacent non-tumor tissue in lung cancer. The CDR3 runs 12 residues. Germline assignment: CDR1 SQVTM and CDR2 ANQGSEA. The template was RNA from unsorted bulk tissue. The normal lung tissue was taken more than 3 cm from the tumor edge. TCRbeta libraries were built with three rounds of nested PCR, modified from ARM-PCR. TCRdb reprocessed the multiplex PCR reads with MiXCR, giving one entry per CDR3 protein. The sample records 52,000 or so distinct CDR3 sequences, around three quarters being singletons.

The clonotype originates from a woman aged 55-70 years with non-small cell lung cancer. The specimen sequenced was distant non-tumor lung tissue. The chain links TRBV29-1 to TRBJ2-5; 7 positions agree with TRBD1. The CDR3, as DNA: TGTAGCGTTGTAGTACAGGGGGAGACCCAGTACTTC. Amino acid sequence: CSVVVQGETQYF. The full variable domain, in which reference TRBV29-1 and TRBJ2-5 provide the parts outside the CDR3, is SAVISQKPSRDICQRGTSLTIQCQVDSQVTMMFWYRQQPGQSLTLIATANQGSEATYESGFVIDKFPISRPNLTFSTLTVSNMSPEDSSIYLCSVVVQGETQYFGPGTRLLVL.